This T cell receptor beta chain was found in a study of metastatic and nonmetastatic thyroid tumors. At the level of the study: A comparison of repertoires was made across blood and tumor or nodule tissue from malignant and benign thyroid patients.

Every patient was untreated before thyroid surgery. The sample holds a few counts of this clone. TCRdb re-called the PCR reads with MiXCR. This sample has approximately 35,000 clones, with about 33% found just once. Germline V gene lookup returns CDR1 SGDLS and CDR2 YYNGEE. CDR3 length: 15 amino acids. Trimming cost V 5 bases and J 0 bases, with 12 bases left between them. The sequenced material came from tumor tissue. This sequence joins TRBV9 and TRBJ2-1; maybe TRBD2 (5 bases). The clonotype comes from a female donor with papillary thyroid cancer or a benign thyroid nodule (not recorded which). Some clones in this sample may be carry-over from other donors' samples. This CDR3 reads CASSTIGSSYNEQFF. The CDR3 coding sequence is TGTGCCAGCAGTACGATAGGGAGCTCCTACAATGAGCAGTTCTTC.